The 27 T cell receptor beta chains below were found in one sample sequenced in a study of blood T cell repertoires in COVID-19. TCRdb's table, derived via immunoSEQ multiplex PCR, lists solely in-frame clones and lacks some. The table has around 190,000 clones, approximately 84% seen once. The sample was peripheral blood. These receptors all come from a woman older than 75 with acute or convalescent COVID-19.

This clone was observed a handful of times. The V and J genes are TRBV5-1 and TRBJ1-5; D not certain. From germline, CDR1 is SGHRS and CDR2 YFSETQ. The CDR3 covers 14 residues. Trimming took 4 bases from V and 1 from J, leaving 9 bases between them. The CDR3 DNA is TGCGCCAGCAGCCCCGGGGTGAGCAATCAGCCCCAGCATTTT. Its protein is CASSPGVSNQPQHF.

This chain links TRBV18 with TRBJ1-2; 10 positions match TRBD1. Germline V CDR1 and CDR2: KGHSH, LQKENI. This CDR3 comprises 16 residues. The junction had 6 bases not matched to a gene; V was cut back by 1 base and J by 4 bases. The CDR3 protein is CASSPQTRDRGYGYTF. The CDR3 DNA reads TGTGCCAGCTCACCACAGACGAGGGACAGGGGCTATGGCTACACCTTC.

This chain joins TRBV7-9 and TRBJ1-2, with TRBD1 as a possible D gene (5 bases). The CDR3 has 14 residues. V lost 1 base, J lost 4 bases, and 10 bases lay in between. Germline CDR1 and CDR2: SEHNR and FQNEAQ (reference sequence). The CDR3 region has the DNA TGTGCCAGCAGCTTAGGACAGAGGTCCTATGGCTACACCTTC. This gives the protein CASSLGQRSYGYTF.

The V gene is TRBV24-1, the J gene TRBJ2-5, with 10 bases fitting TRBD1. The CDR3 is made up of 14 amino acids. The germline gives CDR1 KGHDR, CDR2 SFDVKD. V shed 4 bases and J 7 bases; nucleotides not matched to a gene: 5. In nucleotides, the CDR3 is TGTGCCACCAGTGACCCCCGGGACAGGGGGACCCAGTACTTC. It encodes CATSDPRDRGTQYF.

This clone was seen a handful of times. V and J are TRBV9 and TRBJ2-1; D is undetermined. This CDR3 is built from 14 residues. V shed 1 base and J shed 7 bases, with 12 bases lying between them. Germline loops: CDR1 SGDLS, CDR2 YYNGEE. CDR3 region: CASSVRSLENEQFF. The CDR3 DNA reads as TGTGCCAGCAGCGTAAGATCCCTGGAGAATGAGCAGTTCTTC.

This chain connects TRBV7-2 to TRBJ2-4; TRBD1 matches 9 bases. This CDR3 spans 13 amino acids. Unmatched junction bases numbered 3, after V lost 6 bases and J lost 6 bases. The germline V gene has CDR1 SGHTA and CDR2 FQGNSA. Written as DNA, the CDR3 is TGTGCCAGCAGTCGGGGACAGGGAAACATTCAGTACTTC. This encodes CASSRGQGNIQYF.

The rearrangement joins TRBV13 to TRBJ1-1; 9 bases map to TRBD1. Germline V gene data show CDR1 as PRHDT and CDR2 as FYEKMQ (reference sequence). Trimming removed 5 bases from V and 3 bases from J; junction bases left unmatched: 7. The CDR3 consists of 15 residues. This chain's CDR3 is CASSAQGAADTEAFF. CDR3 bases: TGTGCCAGCAGCGCACAGGGGGCGGCCGACACTGAAGCTTTCTTT. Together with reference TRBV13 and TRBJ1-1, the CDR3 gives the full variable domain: AAGVIQSPRHLIKEKRETATLKCYPIPRHDTVYWYQQGPGQDPQFLISFYEKMQSDKGSIPDRFSAQQFSDYHSELNMSSLELGDSALYFCASSAQGAADTEAFFGQGTRLTVV.

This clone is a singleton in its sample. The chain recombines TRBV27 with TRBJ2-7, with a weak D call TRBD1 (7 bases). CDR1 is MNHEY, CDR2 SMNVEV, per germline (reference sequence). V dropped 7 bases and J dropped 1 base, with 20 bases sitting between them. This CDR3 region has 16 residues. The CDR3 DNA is TGTGCCAGCACCGCCCAGGGGGGAGCGGAGTCCTACGAGCAGTACTTC. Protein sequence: CASTAQGGAESYEQYF.

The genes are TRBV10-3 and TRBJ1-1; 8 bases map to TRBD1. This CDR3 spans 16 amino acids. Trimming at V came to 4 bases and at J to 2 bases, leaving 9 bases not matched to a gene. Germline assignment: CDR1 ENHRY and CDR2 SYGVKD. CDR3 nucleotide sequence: TGTGCCATCAGTGTTGGTCAGGGGGCCCTCAACACTGAAGCTTTCTTT. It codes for CAISVGQGALNTEAFF.

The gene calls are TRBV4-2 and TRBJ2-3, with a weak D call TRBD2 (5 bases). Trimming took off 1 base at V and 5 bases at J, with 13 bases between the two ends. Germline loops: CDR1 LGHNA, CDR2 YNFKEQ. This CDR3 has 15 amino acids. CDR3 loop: CASSQALLVLDTQYF. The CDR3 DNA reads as TGTGCCAGCAGCCAAGCATTACTAGTCCTAGATACGCAGTATTTT.

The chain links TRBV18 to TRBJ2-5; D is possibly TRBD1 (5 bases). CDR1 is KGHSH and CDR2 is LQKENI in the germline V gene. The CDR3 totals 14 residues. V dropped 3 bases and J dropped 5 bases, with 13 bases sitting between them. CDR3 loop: CASSPPQARETQYF. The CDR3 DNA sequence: TGTGCCAGCTCACCTCCACAGGCACGGGAGACCCAGTACTTC.

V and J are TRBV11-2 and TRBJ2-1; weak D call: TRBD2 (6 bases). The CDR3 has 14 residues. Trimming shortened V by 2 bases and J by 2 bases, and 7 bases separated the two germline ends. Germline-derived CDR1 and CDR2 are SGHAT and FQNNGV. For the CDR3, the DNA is TGTGCCAGCAGCTTACTAGCGACCTACAATGAGCAGTTCTTC. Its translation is CASSLLATYNEQFF.

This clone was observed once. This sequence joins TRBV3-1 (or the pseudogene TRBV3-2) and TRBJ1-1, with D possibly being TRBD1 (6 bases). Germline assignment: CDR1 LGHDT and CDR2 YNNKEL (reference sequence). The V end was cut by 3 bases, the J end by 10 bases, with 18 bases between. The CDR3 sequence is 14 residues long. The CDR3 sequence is CASSHYSGTIGAFF. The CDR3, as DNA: TGTGCCAGCAGCCACTATTCCGGGACAATAGGAGCTTTCTTT.

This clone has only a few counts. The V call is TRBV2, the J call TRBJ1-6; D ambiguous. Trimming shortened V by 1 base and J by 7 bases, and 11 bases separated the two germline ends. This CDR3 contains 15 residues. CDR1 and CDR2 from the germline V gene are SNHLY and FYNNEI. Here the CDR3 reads CASSEESTVNSPLHF. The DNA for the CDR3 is TGTGCCAGCAGTGAAGAGAGCACCGTCAATTCACCCCTCCACTTT.

CDR3 amino acids: CASSLEERGGRAFF. CDR3 in DNA: TGTGCCAGCAGCTTGGAGGAACGGGGTGGGAGAGCTTTCTTT. V usage is TRBV5-6 and J usage is TRBJ1-1; D not certain. The CDR3 covers 14 residues. V was clipped by 0 bases and J by 10 bases, with 16 bases between them. CDR1 and CDR2 from the germline V gene are SGHDT and YYEEEE.

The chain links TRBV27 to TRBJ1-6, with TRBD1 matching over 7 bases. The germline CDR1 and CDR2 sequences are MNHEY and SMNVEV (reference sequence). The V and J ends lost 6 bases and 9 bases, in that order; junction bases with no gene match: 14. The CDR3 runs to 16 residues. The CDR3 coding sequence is TGTGCCAGCAGCCCTCTAGGGGGCGCGTTAAGTTCACCCCTCCACTTT. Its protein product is CASSPLGGALSSPLHF.

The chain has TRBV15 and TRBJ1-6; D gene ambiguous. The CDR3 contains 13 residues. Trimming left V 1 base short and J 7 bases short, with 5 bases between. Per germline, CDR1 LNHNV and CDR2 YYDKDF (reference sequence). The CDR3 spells CATSRAGNSPLHF. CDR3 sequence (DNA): TGTGCCACCAGCAGAGCCGGGAATTCACCCCTCCACTTT.

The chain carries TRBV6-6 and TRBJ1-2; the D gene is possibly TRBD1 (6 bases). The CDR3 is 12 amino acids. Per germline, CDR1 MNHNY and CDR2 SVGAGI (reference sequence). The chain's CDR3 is CASGGAVEGYTF. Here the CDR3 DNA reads TGTGCTTCGGGGGGGGCAGTGGAAGGCTACACCTTC.

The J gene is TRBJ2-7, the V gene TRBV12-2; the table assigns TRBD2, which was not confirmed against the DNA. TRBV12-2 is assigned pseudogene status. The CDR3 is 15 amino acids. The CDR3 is CASRLETSVFYEQYF. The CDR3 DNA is TGTGCAAGTCGCTTAGAGACTAGCGTGTTCTACGAGCAGTACTTC.

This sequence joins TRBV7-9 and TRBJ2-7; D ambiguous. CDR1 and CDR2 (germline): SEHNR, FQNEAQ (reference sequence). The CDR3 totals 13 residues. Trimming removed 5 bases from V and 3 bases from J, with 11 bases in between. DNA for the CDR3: TGTGCCAGCAGCCCACGATCTATCTACGAGCAGTACTTC. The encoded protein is CASSPRSIYEQYF. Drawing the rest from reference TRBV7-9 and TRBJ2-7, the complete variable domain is DTGVSQNPRHKITKRGQNVTFRCDPISEHNRLYWYRQTLGQGPEFLTYFQNEAQLEKSRLLSDRFSAERPKGSFSTLEIQRTEQGDSAMYLCASSPRSIYEQYFGPGTRLTVT.

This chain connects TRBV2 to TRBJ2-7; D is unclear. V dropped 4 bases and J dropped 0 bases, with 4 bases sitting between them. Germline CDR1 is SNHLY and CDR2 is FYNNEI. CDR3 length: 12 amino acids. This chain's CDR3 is CASSGASYEQYF. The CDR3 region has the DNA TGTGCCAGCAGTGGGGCCTCCTACGAGCAGTACTTC.

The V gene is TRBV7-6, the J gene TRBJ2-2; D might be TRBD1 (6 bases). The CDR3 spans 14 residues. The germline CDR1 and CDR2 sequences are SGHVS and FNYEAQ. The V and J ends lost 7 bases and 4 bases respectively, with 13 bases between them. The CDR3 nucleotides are TGTGCCAGCAAAGACAGGTGGAGCACCGGGGAGCTGTTTTTT. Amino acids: CASKDRWSTGELFF.

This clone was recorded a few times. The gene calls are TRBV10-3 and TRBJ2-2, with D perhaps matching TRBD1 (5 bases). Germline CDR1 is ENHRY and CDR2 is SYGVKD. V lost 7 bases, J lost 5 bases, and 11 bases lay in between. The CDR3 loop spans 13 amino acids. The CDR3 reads CAITGQMTGELFF. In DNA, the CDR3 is TGTGCCATCACAGGACAAATGACCGGGGAGCTGTTTTTT.

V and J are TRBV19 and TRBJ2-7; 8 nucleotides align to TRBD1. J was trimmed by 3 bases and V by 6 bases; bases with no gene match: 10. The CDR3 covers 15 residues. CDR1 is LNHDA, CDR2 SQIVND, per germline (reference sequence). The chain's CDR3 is CASSRTGGGFYEQYF. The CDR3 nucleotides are TGTGCCAGTAGCCGAACAGGGGGAGGATTCTACGAGCAGTACTTC.

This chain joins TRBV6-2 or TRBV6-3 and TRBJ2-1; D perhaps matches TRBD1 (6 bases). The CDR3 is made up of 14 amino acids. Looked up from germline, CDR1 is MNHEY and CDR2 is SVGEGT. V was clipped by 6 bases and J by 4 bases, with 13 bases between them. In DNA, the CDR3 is TGTGCCAGCAGCGAAAACAGGGCTTACAATGAGCAGTTCTTC. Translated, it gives CASSENRAYNEQFF.

CDR3 DNA sequence: TGTGCCAGCGATTTAAGGGAGAGCTCCTACGAGCAGTACTTC. Translation gives CASDLRESSYEQYF. The chain links TRBV2 to TRBJ2-7, with a weak D call TRBD2 (5 bases). Between the trimmed V and J ends, which lost 8 bases and 0 bases, there was a span of 14 bases. Germline assignment: CDR1 SNHLY and CDR2 FYNNEI. The CDR3 contains 14 residues.

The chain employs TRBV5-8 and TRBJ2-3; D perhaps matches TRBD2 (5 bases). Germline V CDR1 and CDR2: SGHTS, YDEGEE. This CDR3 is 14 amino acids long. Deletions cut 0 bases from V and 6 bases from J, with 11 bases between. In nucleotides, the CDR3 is TGTGCCAGCAGCTTGGTCGGGATTGCGGATACGCAGTATTTT. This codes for CASSLVGIADTQYF.